A selection of T cell receptor beta chains follows, all from one sample in a study of blood T cell repertoires in COVID-19. Libraries were prepared by immunoSEQ multiplex PCR; TCRdb keeps only in-frame clonotypes and omits some of them. The sample includes some 130,000 clones, roughly three quarters of them seen just once. The source material was peripheral blood. Every receptor here comes from a woman aged 70-85 years with acute or convalescent COVID-19. The CDR3 runs from the conserved cysteine through the conserved F or W. Fields, in order: J gene, clone size, D gene, V gene, CDR3 DNA, CDR3 protein. The D gene is left open where the match is weak. The listing skips clone size in some rows; elsewhere it reads once, few, many or a size class.

>TRBJ2-7|once|TRBD2|TRBV9
TGTGCCAGCAGCGTAGAGGCTAGCGGGGGCGACGAGCAGTACTTC
CASSVEASGGDEQYF
>TRBJ1-4|-|TRBD1|TRBV12-5
TGTGCTAGTGGTTTCCCCTCGGGACAGACTTTTAATGAAAAACTGTTTTTT
CASGFPSGQTFNEKLFF
>TRBJ2-7|-|-|TRBV5-1
TGCGCCAGCAGCTTGGATTATAGGGGTTACGAGCAGTACTTC
CASSLDYRGYEQYF
>TRBJ1-5|-|-|TRBV3-1/TRBV3-2
TGTGCCAGCGTGAGGGGCAATCAGCCCCAGCATTTT
CASVRGNQPQHF
>TRBJ1-2|-|-|TRBV28
TGTGCCAGCAGTCCCGGCTCCTTGACAAACTATGGCTACACCTTC
CASSPGSLTNYGYTF
>TRBJ1-6|-|TRBD1|TRBV9
TGTGCCAGCAGCGTAGCCGGGACAGGGTTTAATTCACCCCTCCACTTT
CASSVAGTGFNSPLHF
>TRBJ1-2|-|-|TRBV14
TGTGCCAGCAGCCAAGGACAAAACTATGGCTACACCTTC
CASSQGQNYGYTF
>TRBJ1-5|few|-|TRBV28
TGTGCCAGCAGTTTCGCTCAGGGTCGTCGTCCCCAGCATTTT
CASSFAQGRRPQHF
>TRBJ2-5|-|TRBD2|TRBV5-1
TGCGCCAGCAGCCCGACCCTCGGAGCGGGGTGGGAGACCCAGTACTTC
CASSPTLGAGWETQYF
>TRBJ1-2|-|-|TRBV13
TGTGCCAGCAGCTTAGCAGGGAACGGCTACACCTTC
CASSLAGNGYTF
>TRBJ1-1|-|TRBD1|TRBV11-2
TGTGCCAGCAGCTTCCGGACAGGTCGATCTGAAGCTTTCTTT
CASSFRTGRSEAFF
>TRBJ1-6|-|-|TRBV27
TGTGCCAGCAGTCTCCATGGACAGCTTAGCTCCTATAATTCACCCCTCCACTTT
CASSLHGQLSSYNSPLHF
>TRBJ2-7|-|-|TRBV27
TGTGCCAGCAGTTCCGACGGAGCCTACGAGCAGTACTTC
CASSSDGAYEQYF
>TRBJ2-4|-|TRBD2|TRBV3-1/TRBV3-2
TGTGCCAGCAGCGGTGGACTAGCAAACATTCAGTACTTC
CASSGGLANIQYF
>TRBJ2-1|-|-|TRBV6-4
TGTGCCAGCAGTGACTCGGCGGGGTCTTACAATGAGCAGTTCTTC
CASSDSAGSYNEQFF
>TRBJ2-5|few|TRBD2|TRBV5-8
TGTGCCAGCAGCTCCGGGACTAGCGGGAGAGAGACCCAGTACTTC
CASSSGTSGRETQYF
>TRBJ2-5|-|-|TRBV7-2
TGTGCCAGCAGCTTAGTGAGGAGGGAGACCCAGTACTTC
CASSLVRRETQYF
>TRBJ2-1|-|-|TRBV24-1
TGTGCCACCCCCAAGAGGGAGAGCTCCTACAATGAGCAGTTCTTC
CATPKRESSYNEQFF
>TRBJ2-1|-|TRBD2|TRBV3-1/TRBV3-2
TGTGCCAGCAGGCCTAGCGGGAGACTAGCGTACAATGAGCAGTTCTTC
CASRPSGRLAYNEQFF
>TRBJ2-7|-|-|TRBV28
TGTGCCAGCAGCCATAGCAGCGAGCAGTACTTC
CASSHSSEQYF
>TRBJ1-6|-|TRBD1|TRBV28
TGTGCCAGCATGGACAGGGATTCACCCCTCCACTTT
CASMDRDSPLHF
>TRBJ1-1|few|-|TRBV5-4
TGTGCCAGCAGCTTGGCTTGGCAGCAAGAGGGAGCTTTCTTT
CASSLAWQQEGAFF
>TRBJ2-7|-|-|TRBV5-1
TGCGCCAGCAGCTCGAGGGACAGTTGGAGGGACTACGAGCAGTACTTC
CASSSRDSWRDYEQYF
>TRBJ2-5|-|TRBD1|TRBV5-6
TGTGCCAGCAGCTTAAGGACAGGGTTGGAGACCCAGTACTTC
CASSLRTGLETQYF
>TRBJ2-5|once|TRBD2|TRBV5-4
TGTGCCAGCCGGGTAGCGGGGGCCGAAGAGACCCAGTACTTC
CASRVAGAEETQYF
>TRBJ2-1|few|TRBD2|TRBV29-1
TGCAGCGTGCAATCGACTAGCGGGAGGCCCAATGAGCAGTTCTTC
CSVQSTSGRPNEQFF
>TRBJ1-2|-|-|TRBV28
TGTGCCACTCGAACAGGGCCCCCCAACTATGGCTACACCTTC
CATRTGPPNYGYTF
>TRBJ2-1|-|TRBD2|TRBV7-9
TGTGCCAGCAGCTTCGCGGGGAGGACTAGACCCTACAATGAGCAGTTCTTC
CASSFAGRTRPYNEQFF
>TRBJ1-6|-|TRBD1|TRBV6-5
TGTGCCAGCAGTTTAGGGACAGGGGGTAGAGATTCACCCCTCCACTTT
CASSLGTGGRDSPLHF
>TRBJ2-7|-|TRBD2|TRBV3-1/TRBV3-2
TGTGCCAGCAGCCAAGATCACAGCGGGGTATACGAGCAGTACTTC
CASSQDHSGVYEQYF
>TRBJ2-7|-|-|TRBV19
TGTGCCAGTAGTATAGGACGGGATGCCAACGAGCAGTACTTC
CASSIGRDANEQYF
>TRBJ2-5|-|TRBD2|TRBV28
TGTGCCAGCAGTTTGGGCCTAGCCAGCGGGAGTGTGGAGACCCAGTACTTC
CASSLGLASGSVETQYF
>TRBJ2-5|-|TRBD1|TRBV27
TGTGCCAGCAGTTCTTGGGACAGAAGTCAAGAGACCCAGTACTTC
CASSSWDRSQETQYF
>TRBJ1-5|-|-|TRBV19
TGTGCCAGTAGTATAGCGGCGGCAGGGCTTGGTCAGCCCCAGCATTTT
CASSIAAAGLGQPQHF
>TRBJ1-3|few|-|TRBV28
TGTGCCAGCATTCTATCAATCGGGGGAGCCGGAAACACCATATATTTT
CASILSIGGAGNTIYF
>TRBJ1-2|-|TRBD1|TRBV19
TGTGCCAGTAGTAACAGGGGGCGGCGTGGCTACACCTTC
CASSNRGRRGYTF
>TRBJ2-7|-|-|TRBV12-3/TRBV12-4
TGTGCCAGCAGTTTTTTATCCTACGAGCAGTACTTC
CASSFLSYEQYF
>TRBJ1-4|-|-|TRBV5-1
TGCGCCAGCAGCTTAGAAGGGGCCAATGAAAAACTGTTTTTT
CASSLEGANEKLFF
>TRBJ2-7|many|-|TRBV2
TGTGCCAGCAGTGAAGGACTTGGATCCTACGAGCAGTACTTC
CASSEGLGSYEQYF
>TRBJ2-1|-|TRBD2|TRBV4-1
TGCGCCAGCAGGTCGACTAGCGGGTCGAACAATGAGCAGTTCTTC
CASRSTSGSNNEQFF
>TRBJ1-6|-|-|TRBV6-2/TRBV6-3
TGTGCCAGCAGCCCCGGGCCAGGACTTTATAATTCACCCCTCCACTTT
CASSPGPGLYNSPLHF
>TRBJ2-5|-|TRBD2|TRBV7-6
TGTGCCAGCACCCCTCTAGCGGGGGCGGGAGAGACCCAGTACTTC
CASTPLAGAGETQYF
>TRBJ2-2|-|-|TRBV9
TGTGCCAGCAGCGTAGGAGTAGGGGGTAGGGGGGAGCTGTTTTTT
CASSVGVGGRGELFF
>TRBJ2-5|once|-|TRBV2
TGTGCCAGCAGTGAATACTCGTCGGAGGGCCAGTACTTC
CASSEYSSEGQYF
>TRBJ1-4|-|-|TRBV19
TGTGCCAGTGGGGCAGGAACTAATGAAAAACTGTTTTTT
CASGAGTNEKLFF
>TRBJ2-5|-|TRBD1|TRBV28
TGTGCCAGCAGTTTATCCCCTCGACAGGGGGCACAAGAGACCCAGTACTTC
CASSLSPRQGAQETQYF
>TRBJ2-4|-|-|TRBV28
TGTGCCAGCAGACCTACAGGGCAAAACATTCAGTACTTC
CASRPTGQNIQYF
>TRBJ1-1|-|-|TRBV2
TGTGCCAGCAGTGACCGGACAGCGAACACTGAAGCTTTCTTT
CASSDRTANTEAFF
>TRBJ1-1|few|-|TRBV7-2
TGTGCCAGCAGCTTAGGTCTGGGTTCAGGAACTGAAGCTTTCTTT
CASSLGLGSGTEAFF
>TRBJ1-5|-|-|TRBV6-5
TGTGCCAGCCTATCTCAGGGAGCGGGGCAGCCCCAGCATTTT
CASLSQGAGQPQHF
>TRBJ2-3|few|-|TRBV12-2
TGTGCAAGTCGCTATAAACTAGCGGGAGGTCCAGATACGCAGTATTTT
CASRYKLAGGPDTQYF
>TRBJ1-6|-|-|TRBV25-1
TGTGCCAGCAGTGTATACAGGGTCGGGTCCTATAATTCACCCCTCCACTTT
CASSVYRVGSYNSPLHF
>TRBJ2-7|many|-|TRBV28
TGTGCCAGCAGTCTCCCGGCGGCAGGGTCCTACGAGCAGTACTTC
CASSLPAAGSYEQYF
>TRBJ2-2|few|-|TRBV19
TGTGCCAGTAGTAGGACCGGACAGAACACCGGGGAGCTGTTTTTT
CASSRTGQNTGELFF
>TRBJ1-3|few|TRBD1|TRBV9
TGTGCCAGCAGCGTCGGGACAGGGACGTACACCATATATTTT
CASSVGTGTYTIYF
>TRBJ2-5|-|-|TRBV2
TGTGCCAGCAGTGAAGACGGGAGTGGAAAGACCCAGTACTTC
CASSEDGSGKTQYF
>TRBJ2-7|-|-|TRBV20-1
TGCAGTGCCGTAGGGGGCTACGAGCAGTACTTC
CSAVGGYEQYF
>TRBJ2-7|-|TRBD1|TRBV2
TGTGCCAGCAGCTGGACAGGGGCTGGCGAGCAGTACTTC
CASSWTGAGEQYF
>TRBJ2-7|-|-|TRBV2
TGTGCCAGCACTAAGGCGGGCGGCTCCTACGAGCAGTACTTC
CASTKAGGSYEQYF